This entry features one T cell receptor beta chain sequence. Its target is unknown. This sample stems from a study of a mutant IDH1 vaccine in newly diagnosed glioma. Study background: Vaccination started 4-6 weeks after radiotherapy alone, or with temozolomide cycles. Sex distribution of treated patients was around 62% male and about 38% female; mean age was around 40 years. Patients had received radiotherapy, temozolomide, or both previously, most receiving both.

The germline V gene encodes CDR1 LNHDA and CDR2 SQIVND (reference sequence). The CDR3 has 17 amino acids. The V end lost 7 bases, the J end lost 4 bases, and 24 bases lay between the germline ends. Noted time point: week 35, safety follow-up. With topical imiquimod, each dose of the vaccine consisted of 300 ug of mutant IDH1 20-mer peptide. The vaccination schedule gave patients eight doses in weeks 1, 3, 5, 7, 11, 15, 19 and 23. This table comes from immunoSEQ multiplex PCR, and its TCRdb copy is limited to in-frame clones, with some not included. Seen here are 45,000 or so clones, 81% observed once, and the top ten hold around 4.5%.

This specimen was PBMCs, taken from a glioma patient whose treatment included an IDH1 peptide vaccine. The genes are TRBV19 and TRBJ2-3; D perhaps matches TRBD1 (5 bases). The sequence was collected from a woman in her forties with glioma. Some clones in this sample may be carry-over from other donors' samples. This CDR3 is CASTSKQVSDEADTQYF. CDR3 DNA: TGTGCCAGTACCTCCAAACAGGTATCCGACGAGGCAGATACGCAGTATTTT. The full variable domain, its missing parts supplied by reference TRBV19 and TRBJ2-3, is DGGITQSPKYLFRKEGQNVTLSCEQNLNHDAMYWYRQDPGQGLRLIYYSQIVNDFQKGDIAEGYSVSREKKESFPLTVTSAQKNPTAFYLCASTSKQVSDEADTQYFGPGTRLTVL.